The 29 T cell receptor beta chains given below trace back to one sample, sequenced in a study of blood T cells in healthy people across ages. A J-beta primer mix and a sample-barcoded 5' primer were used in a second PCR of about 7 to 11 cycles. MiXCR, applied by TCRdb to the 5' RACE reads, yields one record per CDR3 protein. Seen here are about 780,000 distinct CDR3 sequences, less than 60% observed once, and the top ten hold about a sixth. Specimen: blood. The receptors shown here come from an elderly man in good health.

In its sample, this clonotype was seen once. The rearrangement uses TRBV10-3 and TRBJ2-3; no reliable D call. The CDR3 is 13 residues long. Germline V CDR1 and CDR2: ENHRY, SYGVKD. Trimming took off 6 bases at V and 6 bases at J, with 13 bases between the two ends. The DNA of the CDR3 is TGTGCCATCAGCGGTTGTTGGACGGATACGCAGTATTTT. Amino acid sequence: CAISGCWTDTQYF.

This clonotype has a handful of counts. The chain recombines TRBV28 with TRBJ1-1; D gene unclear. This CDR3 comprises 15 residues. V was cut by 6 bases and J by 1 base, with 15 bases left in between. Germline lookup yields CDR1 MDHEN and CDR2 SYDVKM. CDR3 region: CASRVIDTSNTEAFF. For the CDR3, the DNA is TGTGCCAGCAGAGTAATCGACACCTCGAACACTGAAGCTTTCTTT.

This clonotype was detected only a few times. The chain joins TRBV19 to TRBJ2-3, with D hard to call. Germline lookup yields CDR1 LNHDA and CDR2 SQIVND (reference sequence). V lost 8 bases and J 4 bases, leaving 13 bases between the germline ends. The CDR3 runs to 13 residues. CDR3 bases: TGTGCCAGTCAACCCCTTAGTGCAGATACGCAGTATTTT. As protein: CASQPLSADTQYF. The complete variable domain, with remaining parts taken from reference TRBV19 and TRBJ2-3, reads DGGITQSPKYLFRKEGQNVTLSCEQNLNHDAMYWYRQDPGQGLRLIYYSQIVNDFQKGDIAEGYSVSREKKESFPLTVTSAQKNPTAFYLCASQPLSADTQYFGPGTRLTVL.

J is TRBJ2-5 and V is TRBV6-6; 7 nucleotides agree with TRBD2. V lost 5 bases and J lost 4; bases outside the gene matches: 7. Germline CDR1 MNHNY, CDR2 SVGAGI (reference sequence). The CDR3 spans 14 residues. The CDR3 DNA reads TGTGCCAGCAGTGGGGGGGGAGTTCGAGAGACCCAGTACTTC. Residues: CASSGGGVRETQYF.

The sample holds a few counts of this clonotype. The chain links TRBV21-1 to TRBJ2-1; the table's D call TRBD1 went unverified against the DNA. TRBV21-1 has pseudogene status. There are 20 residues in the CDR3. CDR3 loop: CASSKMGEFSSGRPYNEQFF. The CDR3 nucleotides read TGTGCCAGCAGCAAAATGGGGGAGTTTTCAAGCGGGAGGCCCTACAATGAGCAGTTCTTC.

The rearrangement uses TRBV2 and TRBJ2-5; the match to TRBD1 covers 8 bases. V was clipped by 4 bases and J by 5 bases; unmatched bases: 6. This CDR3 spans 14 amino acids. CDR1 is SNHLY, CDR2 FYNNEI, per germline. For the CDR3, the DNA is TGTGCCAGCAGTGTGACAGGGGTTCGCGAGACCCAGTACTTC. Translating gives CASSVTGVRETQYF.

V and J are TRBV28 and TRBJ2-1; 9 nucleotides line up with TRBD2. Germline lookup yields CDR1 MDHEN and CDR2 SYDVKM. CDR3 length: 18 residues. V gave up 5 bases and J gave up 9 bases; unmatched junction bases: 20. CDR3 sequence: CASSPWGLAGSHLAEQFF. As DNA, the CDR3 is TGTGCCAGCAGTCCTTGGGGGCTAGCGGGGAGCCATTTGGCTGAGCAGTTCTTC.

The chain has TRBV28 and TRBJ1-2, with 8 bases aligning to TRBD1. The CDR3 has 16 residues. Germline V gene lookup returns CDR1 MDHEN and CDR2 SYDVKM. Germline trimming cut 5 bases from V and 7 bases from J; bases unmatched to any gene: 15. This CDR3 is CASSKQGQGDYFGYTF. CDR3 sequence (DNA): TGTGCCAGCAGTAAACAAGGACAGGGTGATTACTTTGGCTACACCTTC.

This clonotype has at least ten counts. The V call is TRBV5-1, the J call TRBJ2-7; no reliable D call. The germline gives CDR1 SGHRS, CDR2 YFSETQ. Trimming stripped 0 bases from V and 1 base from J, with 8 bases between. CDR3 length: 14 amino acids. In DNA, the CDR3 is TGCGCCAGCAGCTTGGGAGCTCAGTCCTACGAGCAGTACTTC. Amino acid sequence: CASSLGAQSYEQYF.

The CDR3 DNA is TGTGCCAGCAGCTTCGGGAGGTACCAAGAGACCCAGTACTTC. This translates into CASSFGRYQETQYF. The V gene is TRBV7-8, the J gene TRBJ2-5, with 7 bases matching TRBD2. Germline assignment: CDR1 SGHVS and CDR2 FQNEAQ. The CDR3 sequence is 14 residues long. V lost 3 bases and J lost 0; bases outside the gene matches: 1. Filled out from reference TRBV7-8 and TRBJ2-5, the complete variable domain reads GAGVSQSPRYKVAKRGQDVALRCDPISGHVSLFWYQQALGQGPEFLTYFQNEAQLDKSGLPSDRFFAERPEGSVSTLKIQRTQQEDSAVYLCASSFGRYQETQYFGPGTRLLVL.

This rearrangement joins TRBV7-9 to TRBJ2-1, with D perhaps matching TRBD1 (5 bases). V lost 5 bases and J 0 bases, leaving 11 bases between the germline ends. The CDR3 totals 15 residues. The germline V gene encodes CDR1 SEHNR and CDR2 FQNEAQ (reference sequence). For the CDR3, the DNA is TGTGCCAGCAGCCCAAACACAGGCTCCTACAATGAGCAGTTCTTC. It is translated as CASSPNTGSYNEQFF.

This sequence joins TRBV20-1 and TRBJ1-2, with D perhaps TRBD1 (6 bases). The CDR3 is 15 residues long. V lost 0 bases and J 5 bases, leaving 16 bases between the germline ends. Germline CDR1 reads DFQATT; CDR2 reads SNEGSKA (reference sequence). The CDR3 DNA reads TGCAGTGCTAGAGATTCCGCCAGGGGCGGGTATGGCTACACCTTC. Protein product: CSARDSARGGYGYTF.

This chain uses TRBV24-1 with TRBJ1-5, with 7 bases aligning to TRBD1. This CDR3 is built from 13 residues. Germline lookup yields CDR1 KGHDR and CDR2 SFDVKD. V dropped 9 bases and J dropped 2; count of bases not matched to a gene: 3. This CDR3 reads CATSGQGNQPQHF. The CDR3 DNA is TGTGCCACCTCAGGACAGGGCAATCAGCCCCAGCATTTT.

This chain links TRBV27 with TRBJ2-1, with 8 bases aligning to TRBD1. The germline V gene has CDR1 MNHEY and CDR2 SMNVEV (reference sequence). CDR3 length: 15 residues. The J segment lost 10 bases and the V segment lost 8 bases, leaving 16 bases of the junction unmatched. For the CDR3, the DNA is TGTGCCAGCCATAAGACACAGGGGGTGGTGGGCGAGCAGTTCTTC. Its protein is CASHKTQGVVGEQFF.

This clonotype has just a few counts. The gene calls are TRBV24-1 and TRBJ2-1; no reliable D call. Between the trimmed V and J ends, which lost 6 bases and 8 bases, there was a span of 19 bases. Germline V CDR1 and CDR2: KGHDR, SFDVKD. The CDR3 contains 15 residues. In nucleotides, the CDR3 is TGTGCCACCAGTCCTCGCGTAAGTCGGGTCCATGAGCAGTTCTTC. It codes for CATSPRVSRVHEQFF.

This clonotype was seen a few times. This chain joins TRBV29-1 and TRBJ2-7; a weak D match, TRBD1 (5 bases). The CDR3 is made up of 12 amino acids. Germline assignment: CDR1 SQVTM and CDR2 ANQGSEA. V was trimmed by 4 bases and J by 3 bases, leaving 10 bases between them. The CDR3 bases are TGCAGCGTTGGGCAGGGTGGCTACGAGCAGTACTTC. Its translation is CSVGQGGYEQYF.

The chain couples TRBV4-1 to TRBJ1-5; D is possibly TRBD1 (6 bases). The germline CDR1 and CDR2 sequences are MGHRA and YSYEKL. V lost 0 bases, J lost 1 base, and 7 bases lay in between. The CDR3 loop spans 15 amino acids. CDR3 residues: CASSQDGQSNQPQHF. DNA for the CDR3: TGCGCCAGCAGCCAAGACGGACAGAGCAATCAGCCCCAGCATTTT.

The chain links TRBV19 to TRBJ2-1; 10 bases are a match to TRBD2. J lost 7 bases, V lost 3 bases, and 3 bases had no gene match. Germline values: CDR1 LNHDA, CDR2 SQIVND (reference sequence). The CDR3 runs to 14 residues. Written as DNA, the CDR3 is TGTGCCAGTAGTATTAGCGGGGGGCAAAATGAGCAGTTCTTC. Its translation: CASSISGGQNEQFF.

This clonotype was recorded a few times. V usage is TRBV7-2 and J usage is TRBJ2-1; D gene unclear. V was shortened by 1 base and J by 1 base, with 11 bases between the two germline ends. The germline CDR1 and CDR2 sequences are SGHTA and FQGNSA. This CDR3 is 16 amino acids long. The CDR3 region is CASSLDARLSYNEQFF. In DNA form, the CDR3 reads TGTGCCAGCAGCTTAGACGCTAGGCTTTCCTACAATGAGCAGTTCTTC.

The chain carries TRBV7-6 and TRBJ2-1; TRBD2 aligns across 10 bases. The germline gives CDR1 SGHVS, CDR2 FNYEAQ. The CDR3 sequence is 17 residues long. Trimming removed 5 bases from V and 9 bases from J; junction bases left unmatched: 16. DNA of the CDR3: TGTGCCAGCAGCCCCGGCGGTCCAGCGGGAGGGCCCTGTGAGCAGTTCTTC. Amino acids: CASSPGGPAGGPCEQFF.

This clonotype was counted only a few times. In DNA, the CDR3 is TGCGCCAGCAGCCAAGATCGGGGCCCAAGGGGGACCCAGTACTTC. Its protein is CASSQDRGPRGTQYF. The chain uses TRBV4-3 and TRBJ2-5; D could derive from TRBD1 or TRBD2 (5 bases each). Germline-derived CDR1 and CDR2 are LGHNA and YSLEER. The CDR3 runs to 15 residues. V lost 0 bases and J lost 7, with 15 bases in between.

Many counts were recorded for this clonotype. The V call is TRBV20-1, the J call TRBJ2-5; 9 bases line up with TRBD2. V lost 0 bases, J lost 1 base, and 3 bases stayed unmatched. Per germline, CDR1 DFQATT and CDR2 SNEGSKA (reference sequence). CDR3 length: 15 amino acids. CDR3 DNA: TGCAGTGCTAGAGATCCAGCGGGAGGCCAAGAGACCCAGTACTTC. Its translation: CSARDPAGGQETQYF.

This clonotype was recorded a few times. The V gene is TRBV28, the J gene TRBJ1-2; the D gene is possibly TRBD1 (6 bases). Germline loops: CDR1 MDHEN, CDR2 SYDVKM. Trimming left V 6 bases short and J 5 bases short, with 13 bases between. The CDR3 consists of 13 residues. CDR3 in amino acids: CASSADRIYGYTF. DNA of the CDR3: TGTGCCAGCAGCGCCGACAGGATTTATGGCTACACCTTC.

This clonotype was observed a handful of times. The chain has TRBV9 and TRBJ2-3, with D perhaps TRBD1 (6 bases). Between the trimmed V and J ends, which lost 4 bases and 0 bases, there was a span of 15 bases. The CDR3 length is 16 residues. Germline V gene data show CDR1 as SGDLS and CDR2 as YYNGEE. The CDR3 reads CASSYVGGTSTDTQYF. CDR3 in DNA: TGTGCCAGCAGCTACGTAGGGGGAACTAGCACAGATACGCAGTATTTT.

The CDR3 DNA follows: TGCAGTGCAGTCCACGGGGAGGGGTCCCCCTACGAGCAGTACTTC. Amino acids: CSAVHGEGSPYEQYF. The chain couples TRBV20-1 to TRBJ2-7; 7 bases are a match to TRBD2. Germline CDR1 is DFQATT and CDR2 is SNEGSKA (reference sequence). The CDR3 has 15 residues. The J segment lost 2 bases and the V segment lost 6 bases, leaving 13 bases of the junction unmatched.

This clonotype was detected only a few times. V gene TRBV30 combines with J gene TRBJ2-5, with a weak D call TRBD1 (6 bases). The CDR3 consists of 13 residues. The V and J ends lost 7 bases and 4 bases respectively, with 16 bases between them. The germline V gene has CDR1 GTSNPN and CDR2 SVGIG (reference sequence). The CDR3 DNA reads as TGTGCCTTAACCTATGCAGGGGTAGAGACCCAGTACTTC. Amino acids: CALTYAGVETQYF.

The gene calls are TRBV12-3 or TRBV12-4 and TRBJ2-5; TRBD2 agrees at 8 bases. This CDR3 has 14 amino acids. J lost 4 bases, V lost 6 bases, and 7 bases had no gene match. CDR3 loop: CASSPSGTRETQYF. The CDR3 coding sequence is TGTGCCAGCAGCCCATCCGGGACTAGAGAGACCCAGTACTTC.

This clonotype was seen a few times. The chain couples TRBV9 to TRBJ1-2; no clear D. V lost 0 bases and J 0 bases, leaving 6 bases between the germline ends. This CDR3 contains 14 residues. The V gene's germline CDR1 is SGDLS and CDR2 YYNGEE. The CDR3: CASSVGIPNYGYTF. The CDR3 DNA is TGTGCCAGCAGCGTAGGGATACCTAACTATGGCTACACCTTC.

This chain connects TRBV5-1 to TRBJ2-3; D perhaps matches TRBD2 (5 bases). The CDR3 consists of 19 residues. The V gene's germline CDR1 is SGHRS and CDR2 YFSETQ. V was cut by 2 bases and J by 2 bases, with 24 bases left in between. The CDR3 coding sequence is TGCGCCAGCAGCTTCTATTCCCTCCGGGTACAGACTAACACAGATACGCAGTATTTT. Its translation: CASSFYSLRVQTNTDTQYF.